Each of the 27 T cell receptor beta chains below was sequenced from the same sample in a study of lymphopenia after photon versus proton radiotherapy. Method: immunoSEQ multiplex PCR; TCRdb's copy keeps in-frame clones and lacks some. The sample has tens of thousands of clones, around 85% seen once. Specimen: peripheral blood, collected from a patient treated with photon-based radiotherapy. Source of these receptors: a man in his 60s with pancreatic cancer.

The V call is TRBV30, the J call TRBJ1-6, with D unresolved. V lost 0 bases to trimming and J lost 7 bases, with 7 bases between them. The CDR3 extends over 13 amino acids. The germline CDR1 and CDR2 sequences are GTSNPN and SVGIG (reference sequence). The CDR3 bases are TGTGCCTGGAGTGTCTTTGGAAATTCACCCCTCCACTTT. The encoded protein is CAWSVFGNSPLHF.

The chain has TRBV7-2 and TRBJ1-2; 8 bases are a match to TRBD1. This CDR3 contains 15 residues. Germline V gene lookup returns CDR1 SGHTA and CDR2 FQGNSA. Trimming at V came to 1 base and at J to 6 bases, leaving 7 bases not matched to a gene. The CDR3 loop is CASSLGGRGRDGYTF. DNA of the CDR3: TGTGCCAGCAGCTTAGGGGGCAGGGGGCGCGATGGCTACACCTTC.

V usage is TRBV7-8 and J usage is TRBJ2-7; D is unresolved. The CDR3 loop spans 13 amino acids. Germline values: CDR1 SGHVS, CDR2 FQNEAQ. With 2 bases removed from V and 6 bases from J, the gap between germline ends came to 11 bases. For the CDR3, the DNA is TGTGCCAGCAGCTTATATAGGCAGCCCGAGCAGTACTTC. As protein: CASSLYRQPEQYF.

This clone was found once. V gene TRBV9 combines with J gene TRBJ2-2; D unresolved. The germline V gene encodes CDR1 SGDLS and CDR2 YYNGEE. Deletions cut 0 bases from V and 2 bases from J, with 5 bases between. The CDR3 totals 14 residues. For the CDR3, the DNA is TGTGCCAGCAGCGTAGACCTTAACACCGGGGAGCTGTTTTTT. This codes for CASSVDLNTGELFF.

This chain uses TRBV18 with TRBJ2-7, with D uncertain. The length of the CDR3 is 15 residues. Trimming left V 1 base short and J 0 bases short, with 10 bases between. Germline CDR1 is KGHSH and CDR2 is LQKENI. The CDR3: CASSPRQLNSYEQYF. CDR3 bases: TGTGCCAGCTCACCACGGCAGCTTAACTCCTACGAGCAGTACTTC.

The chain's CDR3 is CASSVGFQGNEQFF. CDR3 DNA sequence: TGTGCCAGCAGTGTCGGGTTTCAGGGCAATGAGCAGTTCTTC. The chain links TRBV2 to TRBJ2-1, with D possibly matching TRBD1 (5 bases). Trimming pared 4 bases from V and 6 bases from J, leaving 13 bases between. From germline, CDR1 is SNHLY and CDR2 FYNNEI. CDR3 size: 14 residues.

This sequence joins TRBV6-5 and TRBJ2-7; 9 nucleotides line up with TRBD1. CDR3 length equals 13 residues. Germline V lookup: CDR1 MNHEY, CDR2 SVGAGI. The V segment lost 2 bases and the J segment 7 bases; nucleotides outside the gene matches: 3. CDR3: CASSYDRGGEQYF. The DNA for the CDR3 is TGTGCCAGCAGTTACGACAGGGGGGGGGAGCAGTACTTC.

The table lists this clone with a count of one. The chain joins TRBV7-2 to TRBJ1-5; no reliable D call. The CDR3 runs 13 residues. V lost 5 bases, J lost 7 bases, and 12 bases lay in between. Germline-derived CDR1 and CDR2 are SGHTA and FQGNSA. The chain's CDR3 is CASSPDAIQPQHF. The CDR3 bases are TGTGCCAGCAGCCCGGACGCCATACAGCCCCAGCATTTT.

This clone has only a few counts. This rearrangement joins TRBV7-9 to TRBJ1-2, with 8 bases lining up with TRBD1. CDR1 and CDR2 (germline): SEHNR, FQNEAQ (reference sequence). With V trimmed by 2 bases and J by 8 bases, 4 bases remained unmatched. This CDR3 comprises 13 residues. The CDR3 sequence is CASSLSQGAGYTF. The CDR3 DNA reads as TGTGCCAGCAGCTTATCGCAGGGGGCAGGCTACACCTTC.

The chain has TRBV5-4 and TRBJ2-5; TRBD1 is a possible D gene (7 bases). From germline, CDR1 is SGHNT and CDR2 YYREEE (reference sequence). CDR3 size: 16 residues. Deletions cut 1 base from V and 5 bases from J, with 18 bases between. CDR3 sequence reads: CASSLLNLAGGETQYF. CDR3 nucleotides: TGTGCCAGCAGCTTGTTGAATTTGGCAGGGGGGGAGACCCAGTACTTC.

The chain is built from TRBV19 and TRBJ1-1; maybe TRBD1 (5 bases). Germline CDR1 LNHDA, CDR2 SQIVND (reference sequence). V lost 5 bases and J lost 2, with 9 bases in between. This CDR3 is built from 13 residues. CDR3 protein: CASSQTDNTEAFF. DNA for the CDR3: TGTGCCAGTAGTCAGACAGATAACACTGAAGCTTTCTTT.

The V gene is TRBV6-6, the J gene TRBJ2-7; 12 bases line up with TRBD2. V was pared by 1 base and J by 5 bases, with 6 bases of the junction left unmatched. This CDR3 is 16 amino acids long. CDR1 MNHNY and CDR2 SVGAGI come from the germline V gene (reference sequence). The CDR3 here is CASSYFASGGDHEQYF. CDR3 bases: TGTGCCAGCAGTTACTTCGCTAGCGGGGGGGACCACGAGCAGTACTTC.

The chain combines TRBV30 with TRBJ1-2; a weak D match, TRBD1 (5 bases). CDR3 length equals 13 residues. Germline V lookup: CDR1 GTSNPN, CDR2 SVGIG (reference sequence). The V and J ends lost 3 bases and 8 bases respectively, with 16 bases between them. The CDR3 sequence: CAWSHPPGLGYTF. Here the CDR3 DNA reads TGTGCCTGGAGCCATCCCCCAGGGTTGGGCTACACCTTC.

The genes are TRBV6-5 and TRBJ2-3, with TRBD2 identical over 8 bases. CDR1 MNHEY and CDR2 SVGAGI come from the germline V gene. There are 13 residues in the CDR3. The J segment lost 3 bases and the V segment lost 10 bases, leaving 6 bases of the junction unmatched. CDR3 residues: CATGQRGTDTQYF. CDR3 DNA sequence: TGTGCCACCGGGCAGCGGGGGACAGATACGCAGTATTTT.

The chain combines TRBV2 with TRBJ1-4, with D hard to call. Germline CDR1 is SNHLY and CDR2 is FYNNEI. Trimming pared 7 bases from V and 8 bases from J, leaving 11 bases between. This CDR3 has 12 amino acids. CDR3: CASNSGYEKLFF. The CDR3 DNA reads as TGTGCCAGCAATTCGGGGTACGAAAAACTGTTTTTT.

The chain uses TRBV7-9 and TRBJ1-5; unclear D gene. Looked up from germline, CDR1 is SEHNR and CDR2 is FQNEAQ (reference sequence). The CDR3 runs to 12 residues. The V gene lost 2 bases and the J gene lost 6 bases, with 5 bases spanning the gap. The CDR3 DNA reads as TGTGCCAGCAGCTTATCGGCTCAGCCCCAGCATTTT. This gives the protein CASSLSAQPQHF.

V gene TRBV6-5 combines with J gene TRBJ2-3, with 7 bases aligning to TRBD1. Trimming at V came to 2 bases and at J to 1 base, leaving 6 bases not matched to a gene. Germline lookup yields CDR1 MNHEY and CDR2 SVGAGI. The CDR3 runs to 16 residues. The CDR3 sequence: CASSYRGPLGTDTQYF. CDR3 in DNA: TGTGCCAGCAGTTACAGGGGGCCCCTGGGCACAGATACGCAGTATTTT.

The chain links TRBV6-5 to TRBJ1-3; no clear D. In germline, CDR1 is MNHEY, CDR2 SVGAGI. Deletions cut 5 bases from V and 1 base from J, with 9 bases between. This CDR3 is built from 14 residues. This chain's CDR3 is CASSEYDSGNTIYF. The CDR3 coding sequence is TGTGCCAGCAGTGAATACGATTCTGGAAACACCATATATTTT.

The chain has TRBV19 and TRBJ2-3; 10 bases align to TRBD2. Trimming removed 4 bases from V and 2 bases from J; junction bases left unmatched: 6. The CDR3 loop spans 16 amino acids. Germline lookup yields CDR1 LNHDA and CDR2 SQIVND (reference sequence). CDR3 DNA sequence: TGTGCCAGTAGTACCGTAGCGGGGGGCCCCACAGATACGCAGTATTTT. Translated, it gives CASSTVAGGPTDTQYF.

The V and J genes are TRBV11-3 and TRBJ1-6; D not resolved. Germline lookup yields CDR1 SGHNT and CDR2 YENEEA. Deletions cut 0 bases from V and 7 bases from J, with 4 bases between. The CDR3 contains 13 residues. The CDR3 protein is CASSLETNSPLHF. CDR3 nucleotides: TGTGCCAGCAGCTTAGAGACGAATTCACCCCTCCACTTT.

V gene TRBV29-1 combines with J gene TRBJ1-1, with TRBD1 as a possible D gene (5 bases). Trimming pared 6 bases from V and 1 base from J, leaving 12 bases between. From germline, CDR1 is SQVTM and CDR2 ANQGSEA. The CDR3 length is 13 residues. DNA for the CDR3: TGCAGCGTCGCCCCGACAGCGAACACTGAAGCTTTCTTT. Translation gives CSVAPTANTEAFF.

This clone came up once. The rearrangement uses TRBV18 and TRBJ2-2; 8 bases agree with TRBD1. The J segment lost 3 bases and the V segment lost 4 bases, leaving 7 bases of the junction unmatched. The length of the CDR3 is 16 residues. Per the germline V gene, CDR1 is KGHSH and CDR2 is LQKENI. In DNA, the CDR3 is TGTGCCAGCTCACGTGCCCAGGGGGCTGACACCGGGGAGCTGTTTTTT. This translates into CASSRAQGADTGELFF. Drawing the rest from reference TRBV18 and TRBJ2-2, the complete variable domain is NAGVMQNPRHLVRRRGQEARLRCSPMKGHSHVYWYRQLPEEGLKFMVYLQKENIIDESGMPKERFSAEFPKEGPSILRIQQVVRGDSAAYFCASSRAQGADTGELFFGEGSRLTVL.

This rearrangement joins TRBV11-2 to TRBJ2-5, with TRBD1 identical over 7 bases. The V gene end was trimmed by 3 bases and the J gene end by 0 bases; junction bases not matched to a gene: 7. The V gene's germline CDR1 is SGHAT and CDR2 FQNNGV. CDR3 size: 16 residues. The CDR3 DNA reads TGTGCCAGCAGCTTGCCTCTCGGACAGGACCAAGAGACCCAGTACTTC. It yields the protein CASSLPLGQDQETQYF.

This clone was seen a single time. This chain connects TRBV5-6 to TRBJ1-1, with D maybe TRBD1 (6 bases). CDR1 is SGHDT and CDR2 is YYEEEE in the germline V gene. The V end lost 6 bases, the J end lost 1 base, and 10 bases lay between the germline ends. CDR3 length equals 13 residues. The CDR3 nucleotides read TGTGCCAGCACCAAGGACAGGAACACTGAAGCTTTCTTT. It encodes CASTKDRNTEAFF.

V is TRBV14 and J is TRBJ1-2; 7 bases map to TRBD1. The V segment lost 4 bases and the J segment 8 bases; nucleotides outside the gene matches: 13. The CDR3 has 15 residues. Germline CDR1 and CDR2: SGHDN and FVKESK. The CDR3 sequence: CASSPWTQGVGGYTF. The CDR3 region has the DNA TGTGCCAGCAGCCCCTGGACCCAGGGGGTCGGCGGCTACACCTTC.

This rearrangement joins TRBV27 to TRBJ1-6; 8 nucleotides agree with TRBD1. The germline V gene encodes CDR1 MNHEY and CDR2 SMNVEV (reference sequence). The V gene end was trimmed by 2 bases and the J gene end by 12 bases; junction bases not matched to a gene: 9. CDR3 size: 15 residues. As DNA, the CDR3 is TGTGCCAGCAGTTTAGGACAGGGAAGGGTTGTACCCCTCCACTTT. It specifies CASSLGQGRVVPLHF.

The rearrangement uses TRBV19 and TRBJ1-1; D not certain. The CDR3 has 15 amino acids. Germline-derived CDR1 and CDR2 are LNHDA and SQIVND (reference sequence). The germline V and J ends were trimmed by 5 bases and 0 bases, with 13 bases remaining between them. CDR3 sequence: CASSPDRRMNTEAFF. The CDR3 DNA sequence: TGTGCCAGTAGTCCCGACCGGCGGATGAACACTGAAGCTTTCTTT.